This T cell receptor (beta chain) was observed in a study of T-cell reconstitution after alpha-beta-depleted transplantation in children. General study points: Newly produced T cells mostly accounted for T-cell counts and diversity one year post-transplant. Several hundred rapidly expanded clones from non-depleted graft cells reportedly supplied alpha-beta T cells about two months post-transplant. The origin of high day-60 TCRbeta diversity in some patients lay in surviving recipient T cells and thymic progenitors.

TCRbeta library preparation incorporated unique molecular identifiers. Each CDR3 protein gets one entry after TCRdb re-called the PCR reads with MiXCR. Of roughly 570,000 distinct CDR3 sequences in the sample, roughly 27% were seen once. This CDR3 has 13 amino acids. The V and J ends lost 2 bases and 3 bases respectively, with 4 bases between them. This clonotype was counted only a few times. Its antigen is unidentified. The starting material was PBMCs, obtained before TCRalphabeta/CD19-depleted stem cell transplant. J is TRBJ2-2 and V is TRBV12-3 or TRBV12-4; no definite D call. The receptor was derived from a boy younger than two with Wiskott-Aldrich syndrome, due to receive a stem cell transplant. The CDR3 DNA reads TGTGCCAGCAGTTTAAAGTACACCGGGGAGCTGTTTTTT. It yields the protein CASSLKYTGELFF.